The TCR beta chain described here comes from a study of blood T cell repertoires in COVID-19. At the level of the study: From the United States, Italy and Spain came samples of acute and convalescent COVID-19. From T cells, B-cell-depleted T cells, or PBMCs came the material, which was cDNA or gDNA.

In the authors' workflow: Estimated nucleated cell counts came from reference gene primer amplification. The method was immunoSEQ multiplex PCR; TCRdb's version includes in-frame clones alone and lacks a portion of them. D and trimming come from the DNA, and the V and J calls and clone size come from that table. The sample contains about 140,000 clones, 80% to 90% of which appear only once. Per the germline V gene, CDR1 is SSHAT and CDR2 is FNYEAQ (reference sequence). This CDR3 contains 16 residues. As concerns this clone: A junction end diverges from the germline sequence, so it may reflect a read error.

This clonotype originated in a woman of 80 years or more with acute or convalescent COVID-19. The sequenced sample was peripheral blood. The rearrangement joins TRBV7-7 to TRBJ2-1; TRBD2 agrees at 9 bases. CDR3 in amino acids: CASSLVSSGDYNEQFF. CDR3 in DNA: TGTGCTAGCAGCTTAGTCTCTAGCGGGGATTACAATGAGCAGTTCTTC. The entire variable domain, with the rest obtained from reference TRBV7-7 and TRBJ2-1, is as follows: GAGVSQSPRYKVTKRGQDVTLRCDPISSHATLYWYQQALGQGPEFLTYFNYEAQPDKSGLPSDRFSAERPEGSISTLTIQRTEQRDSAMYRCASSLVSSGDYNEQFFGPGTRLTVL.